Sequencing of this T cell receptor (beta chain) was carried out in a study of cytomegalovirus exposure and HLA in healthy donors. Study findings and constraints: First-cohort TCR clusters were later found to tend to co-occur in the roughly 120 validation repertoires.

The repertoire was sequenced with immunoSEQ multiplex PCR; TCRdb's copy has only in-frame clones and lacks some. The table records 250,000 to 300,000 clones, 90% of them present only once. In the case of this clone: Its antigen remains unknown.

This TCR was recovered from a woman aged 18-35 years in good health and CMV-seronegative. Input material: PBMCs.

CDR3 loop: CASSPYRTANYGYTF. The CDR3 nucleotides are TGTGCCAGCAGCCCCTACCGGACAGCTAACTATGGCTACACCTTC. This chain links TRBV14 with TRBJ1-2, with a tentative D call TRBD1 (6 bases). The CDR3 contains 15 residues. Trimming shortened V by 4 bases and J by 0 bases, and 12 bases separated the two germline ends. CDR1 is SGHDN and CDR2 is FVKESK in the germline V gene. The full variable domain, with the rest looked up from reference TRBV14 and TRBJ1-2, is EAGVTQFPSHSVIEKGQTVTLRCDPISGHDNLYWYRRVMGKEIKFLLHFVKESKQDESGMPNNRFLAERTGGTYSTLKVQPAELEDSGVYFCASSPYRTANYGYTFGSGTRLTVV.